This is a list of T cell receptor beta chains from one sample in a study of cytomegalovirus exposure and HLA in healthy donors. Some clones are missing from TCRdb's copy, which holds only in-frame ones; the method was immunoSEQ multiplex PCR. The top ten hold roughly 1.3% of the sample, which has 180,000 or so clones, just under 90% seen once. Sequencing used PBMCs. Receptor source: a woman aged 25 to 39 in good health and CMV-seronegative. The CDR3 runs from the conserved cysteine through the conserved F or W. The order of the fields is D gene, J gene, V gene, clone size, CDR3 protein, CDR3 DNA. A D gene is named only where the DNA matches it firmly. Clone size is not always given. Where it is, it says once, few, many or a class for expanded clones.

-	TRBJ2-7	TRBV4-1	-	CASSTGGGEQYF	TGCGCCAGCAGCACAGGGGGGGGCGAGCAGTACTTC
TRBD1	TRBJ2-7	TRBV7-6	-	CASSTSRQGWTYEQYF	TGTGCCAGCAGCACTTCGCGACAGGGATGGACCTACGAGCAGTACTTC
-	TRBJ2-4	TRBV29-1	-	CSVEWVGLGNIQYF	TGCAGCGTTGAATGGGTGGGGCTTGGCAACATTCAGTACTTC
-	TRBJ1-5	TRBV5-1	-	CASSLGVSNQPQHF	TGCGCCAGCAGCTTGGGTGTAAGCAATCAGCCCCAGCATTTT
-	TRBJ1-2	TRBV27	once	CASWEGFYGYTF	TGTGCCAGCTGGGAGGGGTTCTATGGCTACACCTTC
-	TRBJ1-4	TRBV18	-	CASSRSTVTNEKLFF	TGTGCCAGCTCACGATCGACAGTAACTAATGAAAAACTGTTTTTT
TRBD1	TRBJ2-2	TRBV2	-	CASSPQGLTGELFF	TGTGCCAGCAGCCCACAGGGGTTGACCGGGGAGCTGTTTTTT
-	TRBJ2-5	TRBV29-1	-	CSVETRASETQYF	TGCAGCGTTGAAACCAGGGCGAGCGAGACCCAGTACTTC
TRBD2	TRBJ2-1	TRBV5-6	-	CASSPRTSFYNEQFF	TGTGCCAGCAGCCCCCGGACTAGCTTCTACAATGAGCAGTTCTTC
TRBD1	TRBJ1-5	TRBV6-6	-	CASSWGTGVSNQPQHF	TGTGCCAGCAGTTGGGGTACAGGGGTCAGCAATCAGCCCCAGCATTTT
-	TRBJ1-5	TRBV6-1	-	CASSETGFSEPQHF	TGTGCCAGCAGTGAAACAGGGTTTTCGGAGCCCCAGCATTTT
-	TRBJ2-3	TRBV19	-	CASSIGGGVQKF	TGTGCCAGTAGTATTGGCGGAGGGGTCCAAAAGTTT
TRBD1	TRBJ2-3	TRBV5-1	-	CASSGDRITDTQYF	TGCGCCAGCAGCGGGGACAGAATTACAGATACGCAGTATTTT
TRBD1	TRBJ2-5	TRBV7-2	-	CASSLGQGAETQYF	TGTGCCAGCAGCTTAGGGCAGGGGGCAGAGACCCAGTACTTC
-	TRBJ2-2	TRBV2	-	CASVGADTGELFF	TGTGCCAGCGTGGGGGCTGACACCGGGGAGCTGTTTTTT
-	TRBJ2-7	TRBV21-1	-	CASSHRQISEQYF	TGTGCCAGCAGTCATAGACAGATCTCCGAGCAGTACTTC
TRBD1	TRBJ2-3	TRBV7-9	-	CASSGVLDRAGDTQYF	TGTGCCAGCAGCGGCGTACTGGACAGGGCCGGAGATACGCAGTATTTT
TRBD1	TRBJ1-2	TRBV6-1	-	CASSGDWTGARRGYTF	TGTGCCAGCAGTGGGGATTGGACAGGGGCTAGAAGGGGCTACACCTTC
TRBD1	TRBJ2-2	TRBV5-4	-	CASSQQDRGYTGELFF	TGTGCCAGCAGCCAACAAGACAGGGGGTACACCGGGGAGCTGTTTTTT
-	TRBJ2-7	TRBV6-5	-	CASSPDRSSYEQYF	TGTGCCAGCAGTCCCGACAGGAGCTCCTACGAGCAGTACTTC
-	TRBJ1-5	TRBV5-1	-	CASSPSVGGGQPQHF	TGCGCCAGCAGCCCTTCCGTGGGGGGGGGTCAGCCCCAGCATTTT
-	TRBJ2-2	TRBV6-6	-	CASSSDTGELFF	TGTGCCAGCAGTTCAGACACCGGGGAGCTGTTTTTT
-	TRBJ2-7	TRBV14	-	CASSQVFLSRRTLGYEQYF	TGTGCCAGCAGCCAAGTTTTCTTGAGTCGCCGGACTCTTGGGTACGAGCAGTACTTC
TRBD1	TRBJ1-1	TRBV5-1	-	CASSGTGANTEAFF	TGCGCCAGCAGCGGGACAGGGGCGAACACTGAAGCTTTCTTT
TRBD1	TRBJ2-4	TRBV27	-	CASSLTPPGGGSAKNIQYF	TGTGCCAGCAGTTTAACTCCCCCAGGGGGCGGGTCGGCCAAAAACATTCAGTACTTC
TRBD2	TRBJ2-2	TRBV4-1	-	CASSQGTSGGAGTGELFF	TGCGCCAGCAGCCAAGGGACTAGCGGGGGGGCAGGCACCGGGGAGCTGTTTTTT
TRBD1	TRBJ1-4	TRBV7-2	few	CASRDRGSEKLFF	TGTGCCAGCCGGGACAGGGGGAGTGAAAAACTGTTTTTT
TRBD1	TRBJ2-1	TRBV5-1	-	CASSRGTGDYNEQFF	TGCGCCAGCAGCCGAGGGACAGGGGACTACAATGAGCAGTTCTTC
-	TRBJ1-5	TRBV7-6	-	CASSLVGGGEPQHF	TGTGCCAGCAGCTTAGTCGGGGGAGGGGAGCCCCAGCATTTT
TRBD1	TRBJ2-7	TRBV14	-	CASSPGTGEYEQYF	TGTGCCAGCAGTCCCGGGACAGGGGAATACGAGCAGTACTTC
TRBD1	TRBJ1-4	TRBV14	-	CASSQGGQGVHEKLFF	TGTGCCAGCAGCCAAGGGGGGCAGGGGGTGCATGAAAAACTGTTTTTT
TRBD2	TRBJ2-1	TRBV27	-	CASSVSGGYNEQFF	TGTGCCAGCAGTGTTAGCGGGGGTTACAATGAGCAGTTCTTC
-	TRBJ2-7	TRBV23-1	-	CASSQCPVGGAAPSYEQYF	TGCGCCAGCAGTCAATGTCCGGTGGGCGGGGCTGCTCCCTCCTACGAGCAGTACTTC
TRBD1	TRBJ2-1	TRBV5-1	-	CASSLPGQGSNEQFF	TGCGCCAGCAGCTTACCGGGACAGGGTTCCAATGAGCAGTTCTTC
TRBD1	TRBJ2-3	TRBV18	-	CASDRGDTDTQYF	TGTGCCAGTGACAGGGGTGACACAGATACGCAGTATTTT
TRBD2	TRBJ2-5	TRBV5-1	-	CASSLASGGATETQYF	TGCGCCAGCAGCTTGGCTAGCGGGGGGGCCACAGAGACCCAGTACTTC
-	TRBJ2-7	TRBV7-9	-	CASSSTLTGLDYEQYF	TGTGCCAGCAGCTCCACCTTGACAGGCCTAGACTACGAGCAGTACTTC
-	TRBJ2-7	TRBV2	-	CASRLIAYEQYF	TGTGCCAGTAGATTAATCGCCTACGAGCAGTACTTC
TRBD1	TRBJ1-4	TRBV2	-	CASRRQGSYEKLFF	TGTGCCAGCAGGAGACAGGGGAGTTATGAAAAACTGTTTTTT
TRBD1	TRBJ2-2	TRBV6-6	-	CASTQAQGTGELFF	TGTGCCAGCACCCAGGCACAGGGGACCGGGGAGCTGTTTTTT
TRBD1	TRBJ2-7	TRBV11-2	once	CASRTGGLAYEQYF	TGTGCCAGCAGGACAGGGGGCCTGGCCTACGAGCAGTACTTC
TRBD1	TRBJ2-1	TRBV19	-	CASSATGSGEQFF	TGTGCCAGTAGTGCGACAGGGAGTGGAGAGCAGTTCTTC
TRBD1	TRBJ1-2	TRBV5-6	-	CASSWGTGGVDGYTF	TGTGCCAGCAGCTGGGGGACAGGGGGCGTGGATGGCTACACCTTC
-	TRBJ1-1	TRBV27	few	CASSLSWGRTEAFF	TGTGCCAGCAGTTTATCGTGGGGGCGGACTGAAGCTTTCTTT
TRBD1	TRBJ1-1	TRBV5-4	-	CASSDRGRTEAFF	TGTGCCAGCAGCGACAGGGGGCGCACTGAAGCTTTCTTT
-	TRBJ2-3	TRBV19	once	CASRRGQSDTQYF	TGTGCCAGTAGACGAGGACAGTCAGATACGCAGTATTTT
-	TRBJ2-5	TRBV5-1	once	CASSLGGASAEETQYF	TGCGCCAGCAGCTTGGGAGGTGCTAGCGCCGAAGAGACCCAGTACTTC
-	TRBJ1-5	TRBV15	-	CATSREGGGGNQPQHF	TGTGCCACCAGCAGGGAGGGCGGGGGGGGTAATCAGCCCCAGCATTTT
-	TRBJ1-1	TRBV4-1	few	CASSQGPDTFTEAFF	TGCGCCAGCAGCCAAGGCCCGGACACCTTCACTGAAGCTTTCTTT
-	TRBJ2-7	TRBV5-1	-	CASSLWGGTTYEQYF	TGCGCCAGCAGCTTGTGGGGCGGGACCACCTACGAGCAGTACTTC
-	TRBJ1-1	TRBV4-3	-	CASSQRTVGTEAFF	TGCGCCAGCAGCCAGCGGACTGTTGGGACTGAAGCTTTCTTT
-	TRBJ2-1	TRBV7-2	-	CASSQSWLAYAEQFF	TGTGCCAGCAGCCAAAGCTGGCTAGCGTATGCTGAGCAGTTCTTC
-	TRBJ2-7	TRBV2	-	CASTDYSYEQYF	TGTGCCAGCACAGACTACTCCTACGAGCAGTACTTC
-	TRBJ1-4	TRBV27	-	CASSSRGVGFEKLFF	TGTGCCAGCAGTTCCCGCGGGGTAGGGTTCGAAAAACTGTTTTTT
-	TRBJ2-7	TRBV4-1	few	CASSHADRTYEQYF	TGCGCCAGCAGCCATGCTGACAGAACCTACGAGCAGTACTTC
TRBD2	TRBJ2-1	TRBV7-6	-	CASSLRTSGASEQFF	TGTGCCAGCAGCCTACGGACTAGCGGGGCATCCGAGCAGTTCTTC
-	TRBJ1-3	TRBV5-6	-	CASSQTGGSGNTIYF	TGTGCCAGCAGCCAAACCGGGGGGTCTGGAAACACCATATATTTT
TRBD1	TRBJ2-7	TRBV5-1	few	CASRPTGVGNEQYF	TGCGCCAGCAGACCGACAGGGGTCGGCAACGAGCAGTACTTC
-	TRBJ2-5	TRBV7-7	-	CASSAIQGGQETQYF	TGTGCCAGCAGCGCGATACAGGGAGGGCAAGAGACCCAGTACTTC